Following are 28 T cell receptor beta chains from one sample sequenced in a study of breast tumors, draining lymph nodes, adjacent tissues. TCRdb recomputed calls from the multiplex PCR reads with MiXCR, one row per CDR3 protein. This sample has some 31,000 distinct CDR3 sequences, with 63% found just once. Specimen: breast tumor tissue. These receptors were taken from a female donor with breast cancer. Some clones in this sample may be carry-over from other donors' samples.

In this sample, this clonotype turned up many times. The rearrangement uses TRBV12-3 or TRBV12-4 and TRBJ2-5, with 11 positions matching TRBD2. This CDR3 has 16 residues. The V segment lost 3 bases and the J segment 1 base; nucleotides outside the gene matches: 4. CDR3 coding DNA: TGTGCCAGCAGTTTCCGACTAGCGGGACCCCAAGAGACCCAGTACTTC. Its translation is CASSFRLAGPQETQYF.

This chain links TRBV6-5 with TRBJ2-1; 9 nucleotides agree with TRBD2. Looked up from germline, CDR1 is MNHEY and CDR2 is SVGAGI. The CDR3 loop spans 14 amino acids. The J segment lost 6 bases and the V segment lost 3 bases, leaving 3 bases of the junction unmatched. CDR3 in amino acids: CASSYAGGPNEQFF. The CDR3, as DNA: TGTGCCAGCAGTTATGCGGGGGGGCCCAATGAGCAGTTCTTC.

The chain is built from TRBV5-4 and TRBJ2-3; 10 bases are shared with TRBD2. With 0 bases clipped from V and 5 bases from J, the junction kept 3 bases outside the gene matches. Germline values: CDR1 SGHNT, CDR2 YYREEE (reference sequence). The CDR3 sequence is 15 residues long. The CDR3 here is CASSLGTSGQDTQYF. CDR3 nucleotides: TGTGCCAGCAGCTTGGGGACTAGCGGACAAGATACGCAGTATTTT.

The rearrangement links TRBV5-1 to TRBJ2-7; TRBD1 aligns across 9 bases. This CDR3 comprises 15 residues. Germline CDR1 reads SGHRS; CDR2 reads YFSETQ. Trimming at V came to 0 bases and at J to 8 bases, leaving 9 bases not matched to a gene. The CDR3 DNA reads as TGCGCCAGCAGCTTGGCCCGGACAGGGGTTGAGCAGCAGTACTTC. Amino acid sequence: CASSLARTGVEQQYF.

The chain recombines TRBV19 with TRBJ2-7; TRBD2 agrees at 8 bases. Per germline, CDR1 LNHDA and CDR2 SQIVND (reference sequence). This CDR3 has 14 amino acids. V was clipped by 6 bases and J by 3 bases; unmatched bases: 7. The CDR3 loop is CASRRAGVGYEQYF. The CDR3 DNA sequence: TGTGCCAGTAGGAGAGCGGGAGTGGGCTACGAGCAGTACTTC.

The chain links TRBV15 to TRBJ1-4, with D possibly matching TRBD1 (6 bases). The germline CDR1 and CDR2 sequences are LNHNV and YYDKDF (reference sequence). The CDR3 sequence is 15 residues long. Trimming took 4 bases from V and 5 from J, leaving 14 bases between them. This chain's CDR3 is CATSKLGQPNEKLFF. The DNA for the CDR3 is TGTGCCACCAGCAAACTTGGACAGCCGAATGAAAAACTGTTTTTT.

J is TRBJ2-7 and V is TRBV7-9, with 10 positions matching TRBD2. J was trimmed by 9 bases and V by 8 bases; bases with no gene match: 13. There are 14 residues in the CDR3. CDR1 and CDR2 (germline): SEHNR, FQNEAQ (reference sequence). The CDR3 region has the DNA TGTGCCAGCTCGCCAGCGGGAGGGGTTTTCGTGCAGTACTTC. This encodes CASSPAGGVFVQYF.

Judged by abundance, this clonotype is medium-sized. The V call is TRBV29-1, the J call TRBJ1-3; D is unresolved. V shed 7 bases and J shed 7 bases, with 17 bases lying between them. CDR1 and CDR2 from the germline V gene are SQVTM and ANQGSEA. This CDR3 contains 13 residues. This CDR3 is CSARGTGVNTIYF. The DNA of the CDR3 is TGCAGCGCCCGCGGAACCGGGGTTAACACCATATATTTT.

This chain links TRBV2 with TRBJ1-4, with 9 bases identical to TRBD1. Germline V lookup: CDR1 SNHLY, CDR2 FYNNEI. The CDR3 extends over 16 amino acids. V dropped 3 bases and J dropped 6; count of bases not matched to a gene: 8. CDR3 amino acids: CASSEMDRGSDEKLFF. CDR3 sequence (DNA): TGTGCCAGCAGTGAGATGGACAGGGGATCGGATGAAAAACTGTTTTTT.

This clonotype is classed as medium-sized. CDR3 in DNA: TGCAGTGCTAGAGATCAGGGACAGGGAAAAGATACGCAGTATTTT. Encoded protein: CSARDQGQGKDTQYF. The chain uses TRBV20-1 and TRBJ2-3; TRBD1 aligns across 9 bases. CDR1 and CDR2 from the germline V gene are DFQATT and SNEGSKA (reference sequence). J gave up 5 bases and V 0 bases, and 6 bases lay outside the gene matches. The CDR3 extends over 15 amino acids.

The chain is built from TRBV30 and TRBJ1-2; tentatively, D is TRBD1 (5 bases). V was trimmed by 2 bases and J by 8 bases, leaving 15 bases between them. Germline CDR1 and CDR2: GTSNPN and SVGIG (reference sequence). This CDR3 region has 13 residues. CDR3 bases: TGTGCCTGGAGTCCAGGGACCCTGGGCGGCTACACCTTC. Translation: CAWSPGTLGGYTF.

The V and J genes are TRBV2 and TRBJ2-7; the D gene is possibly TRBD1 (6 bases). Germline V gives CDR1 SNHLY, CDR2 FYNNEI. The V gene lost 5 bases and the J gene lost 3 bases, with 11 bases spanning the gap. The CDR3 length is 13 residues. CDR3 sequence reads: CASSLQGYYEQYF. The DNA for the CDR3 is TGTGCCAGCAGTCTACAGGGCTACTACGAGCAGTACTTC.

This clonotype was seen more than once but under ten times. The junction does not match germline at one end; this may be a read error. V and J are TRBV6-6 and TRBJ1-1; tentatively, D is TRBD1 (5 bases). This CDR3 has 14 amino acids. Germline V gene lookup returns CDR1 MNHNY and CDR2 SVGAGI (reference sequence). CDR3 protein: CASSHSGGYTEAFF. In DNA form, the CDR3 reads TGTGCCAGCAGTCACTCGGGGGGGTACACTGAAGCTTTCTTT.

A note on this clonotype: The junction differs from germline at one of its ends, possibly a read error. This chain uses TRBV15 with TRBJ1-2; no clear D gene. Germline CDR1 and CDR2: LNHNV and YYDKDF (reference sequence). The CDR3 sequence is 14 residues long. The CDR3 protein is CATSREPASYGYTF. The CDR3 DNA follows: TGTGCCACTAGCAGAGAGCCGGCGAGCTATGGCTACACCTTC.

This chain connects TRBV7-2 to TRBJ2-3; D call uncertain. This CDR3 spans 13 amino acids. Trimming stripped 10 bases from V and 4 bases from J, with 15 bases between. The germline CDR1 and CDR2 sequences are SGHTA and FQGNSA. The CDR3 here is CATQLGTSDTQYF. DNA of the CDR3: TGTGCCACCCAGCTCGGCACTTCAGATACGCAGTATTTT.

The gene calls are TRBV7-8 and TRBJ1-3, with 7 positions matching TRBD1. V dropped 5 bases and J dropped 0; count of bases not matched to a gene: 10. Germline-derived CDR1 and CDR2 are SGHVS and FQNEAQ. This CDR3 comprises 17 residues. CDR3 protein: CASSPTTGPSSGNTIYF. CDR3 DNA: TGTGCCAGCAGCCCGACGACAGGGCCGAGCTCTGGAAACACCATATATTTT. The variable domain in full, with the rest retrieved from reference TRBV7-8 and TRBJ1-3, is GAGVSQSPRYKVAKRGQDVALRCDPISGHVSLFWYQQALGQGPEFLTYFQNEAQLDKSGLPSDRFFAERPEGSVSTLKIQRTQQEDSAVYLCASSPTTGPSSGNTIYFGEGSWLTVV.

The sample holds many counts of this clonotype. The chain employs TRBV12-5 and TRBJ2-1; maybe TRBD2 (6 bases). There are 12 residues in the CDR3. The germline V gene has CDR1 LGHNT and CDR2 FRNRAP. Trimming left V 6 bases short and J 7 bases short, with 10 bases between. CDR3 amino acids: CASGSAGNEQFF. CDR3 in DNA: TGTGCTAGTGGCTCGGCGGGGAATGAGCAGTTCTTC.

The chain combines TRBV7-9 with TRBJ1-4, with TRBD1 matching 9 bases. Trimming took 5 bases from V and 8 from J; bases not matched to a gene: 9. CDR3 length equals 15 residues. Germline V lookup: CDR1 SEHNR, CDR2 FQNEAQ (reference sequence). The CDR3 sequence is CASSPQDRGGEKLFF. CDR3 DNA: TGTGCCAGCAGCCCACAGGACAGGGGAGGCGAAAAACTGTTTTTT.

This clonotype has ten or more counts. This chain joins TRBV12-3 or TRBV12-4 and TRBJ2-3; 12 bases align to TRBD1. V gave up 5 bases and J gave up 4 bases; unmatched junction bases: 4. This CDR3 is 15 amino acids long. CDR3: CASSRGTGGPDTQYF. Written as DNA, the CDR3 is TGTGCCAGCAGTAGGGGGACAGGGGGCCCAGATACGCAGTATTTT.

This clonotype was seen repeatedly, ten times or more. A clone one base away is much larger, so this may be a read error. V and J are TRBV11-3 and TRBJ2-2, with TRBD1 matching 9 bases. J gave up 4 bases and V 5 bases, and 5 bases lay outside the gene matches. This CDR3 is 15 amino acids long. Germline V gene lookup returns CDR1 SGHNT and CDR2 YENEEA. The CDR3 bases are TGTGCCAGCAGCCACAGGGGGCTGGCCACCGGGGAGCTGTTTTTT. Its translation: CASSHRGLATGELFF.

The chain couples TRBV20-1 to TRBJ2-3; D might be TRBD1 (6 bases). V was trimmed by 1 base and J by 2 bases, leaving 16 bases between them. The length of the CDR3 is 16 residues. CDR1 is DFQATT and CDR2 is SNEGSKA in the germline V gene (reference sequence). CDR3 residues: CSARVPTGSTTDTQYF. CDR3 nucleotide sequence: TGCAGTGCTAGAGTACCCACAGGGTCTACCACAGATACGCAGTATTTT.

The chain combines TRBV7-2 with TRBJ2-5; D ambiguous. Germline CDR1 reads SGHTA; CDR2 reads FQGNSA. The CDR3 loop spans 13 amino acids. Trimming took 5 bases from V and 3 from J, leaving 10 bases between them. DNA of the CDR3: TGTGCCAGCAGCCCCAAGTGGGAAGAGACCCAGTACTTC. This encodes CASSPKWEETQYF.

This clonotype was counted ten times or more. This chain uses TRBV7-8 with TRBJ1-5; TRBD1 agrees at 9 bases. Per germline, CDR1 SGHVS and CDR2 FQNEAQ. V lost 5 bases to trimming and J lost 3 bases; unmatched junction nucleotides: 5. The CDR3 runs to 15 residues. The CDR3 here is CASSRRDRDNQPQHF. The DNA for the CDR3 is TGTGCCAGCAGCCGCCGGGACAGGGACAATCAGCCCCAGCATTTT.

DNA of the CDR3: TGCGCCAGCAGCTTGGTAACAGCGGGGACAGATACGCAGTATTTT. Protein: CASSLVTAGTDTQYF. This chain uses TRBV5-1 with TRBJ2-3; TRBD2 matches 7 bases. The germline V gene has CDR1 SGHRS and CDR2 YFSETQ. Unmatched junction bases numbered 4, after V lost 0 bases and J lost 3 bases. The CDR3 loop spans 15 amino acids.

V gene TRBV2 combines with J gene TRBJ1-6; D is unresolved. CDR1 and CDR2 from the germline V gene are SNHLY and FYNNEI. Trimming removed 3 bases at V and 7 bases at J, with 7 bases between. The CDR3 extends over 13 amino acids. The CDR3 coding sequence is TGTGCCAGCAGTGAGTCCCTAAATTCACCCCTCCACTTT. Its translation is CASSESLNSPLHF.

CDR3 in amino acids: CASSVGTTGTDTQYF. The DNA of the CDR3 is TGTGCCAGCAGCGTAGGTACTACCGGCACAGATACGCAGTATTTT. The chain has TRBV9 and TRBJ2-3, with D unresolved. The CDR3 consists of 15 residues. V shed 0 bases and J shed 1 base, with 9 bases lying between them. Germline assignment: CDR1 SGDLS and CDR2 YYNGEE.

This clonotype appeared once. Likely a read error: the CDR3 ends without its conserved phenylalanine or tryptophan. This chain uses TRBV5-1 with TRBJ1-6, with 7 bases matching TRBD1. The germline V gene has CDR1 SGHRS and CDR2 YFSETQ. Germline trimming cut 6 bases from V and 10 bases from J; bases unmatched to any gene: 13. This CDR3 contains 15 residues. CDR3 nucleotides: TGCGCCAGCAAAGGAGAACAGGGGAGATCATCACCCCTCCACCTT. This codes for CASKGEQGRSSPLHL.

The chain employs TRBV7-9 and TRBJ2-3; TRBD2 might be the D (5 bases). V lost 5 bases and J lost 0, with 9 bases in between. From germline, CDR1 is SEHNR and CDR2 FQNEAQ (reference sequence). This CDR3 spans 14 amino acids. CDR3 bases: TGTGCCAGCAGCAGCGGACTTAGCACAGATACGCAGTATTTT. Translating it yields CASSSGLSTDTQYF. Full variable domain (outside the CDR3, taken from reference TRBV7-9 and TRBJ2-3): DTGVSQNPRHKITKRGQNVTFRCDPISEHNRLYWYRQTLGQGPEFLTYFQNEAQLEKSRLLSDRFSAERPKGSFSTLEIQRTEQGDSAMYLCASSSGLSTDTQYFGPGTRLTVL.